This TCR beta chain was captured by sequencing in a study of blood T cell repertoires in COVID-19 (dated by TCRdb to 2018 to 2021). Regarding the study in general: Samples from collaborators originated in the United States, Italy and Spain and spanned both the acute and convalescent phases of COVID-19. The samples were drawn from the first 160 participants of the ongoing ImmuneRACE study and from under 1,500 subjects provided by 6 global collaborators. The sample metadata nearly always contained a de-identified subject ID, COVID-19 status, age in years and sex. Deeply sampled blood TCRbeta repertoires from subjects exposed to, actively infected with, or recovered from COVID-19 were included in the dataset. Where available, HLA class I and class II types were obtained from metadata supplied by the sample provider rather than from assay-based typing. A freely available public database, intended as a resource for researchers studying the immune response to SARS-CoV-2, is where the repertoires were released. The material from the prospective study consisted of cDNA or gDNA derived from T cells, B-cell-depleted T cells, or PBMCs. Summary of the overall study and its limitations: The quantity of clinical and demographic metadata differed by source and by participant and was supplied without curation.

V and J are trimmed by 4 bases and 9 bases, and the gene matches miss 12 bases of the junction. The CDR3 covers 15 residues, taking in both the cysteine and the phenylalanine. The CDR3 DNA has 45 bases and is translated from base 1. Taken from the germline V gene (reference sequence), the CDR1 and CDR2 loops are LNHDA and SQIVND. A note on this clone: The antigen it recognizes is unknown. Qualities for individual bases were not recorded, and no much larger clone is one base off.

TCRbeta CDR3 regions were amplified from genomic DNA by means of the immunoSEQ Assay, a bias-controlled multiplex PCR. Under the source paper's analysis protocol: The number of nucleated cells in each sample was estimated by amplification of reference gene primers within the assay. To quantify the absolute abundance of each unique TCRbeta CDR3 rearrangement, sequence reads were collapsed and filtered. Productive Simpson clonality was computed per sample as the square root of Simpson's diversity index over productive rearrangements. TCRdb retrieved this table from immuneACCESS and kept in-frame rearrangements only. Not all clones are present; in checked studies, unresolved V genes account for under half, and no reason is known for the remainder. V and J calls and clone size are copied from that table; D and trimming were computed from the DNA. This sample lists approximately 140,000 clones; about 80% were detected once. The ten largest clones take up 1.5% to 2% of the sample.

Each collaborating institution followed its own protocols to collect whole blood in K2EDTA tubes. For TCRbeta analysis, collaborators shipped samples in one of three forms: frozen whole blood, isolated PBMCs, or DNA extracted from either of those sample types. This TCR was recovered from a human donor in a cohort sampled during active COVID-19. The chain is encoded by TRBV19 joined to TRBJ1-1, with 9 junctional bases fitting TRBD1. The sequenced sample consisted of peripheral blood. The CDR3 region reads CASSTRGQGTIQAFF. The nucleotide sequence is TGTGCCAGTAGTACGCGTGGACAGGGGACAATCCAAGCTTTCTTT.